The 4 T cell receptor beta chains listed next were all sequenced from one sample in a study of T cell responses to AZD1222 COVID-19 vaccine. The assay was immunoSEQ multiplex PCR, and TCRdb's table has in-frame clones only and misses some. The top ten clones hold under 3.5% of a sample with 90,000 to 100,000 clones, about 85% of them seen once. The sample consisted of peripheral blood, taken on day 0 of AZD1222 vaccination. These receptors originate from an adult in good health.

V gene TRBV6-2 or TRBV6-3 combines with J gene TRBJ2-1; D gene ambiguous. The ends were cut back, 5 bases at V and 6 bases at J, with 8 bases in the middle. The CDR3 sequence is 12 residues long. CDR1 is MNHEY and CDR2 is SVGEGT in the germline V gene. The CDR3 DNA follows: TGTGCCAGCAGTAAAACGGGCAATGAGCAGTTCTTC. Protein sequence: CASSKTGNEQFF.

J is TRBJ2-3 and V is TRBV6-2 or TRBV6-3; D may be TRBD1 (5 bases). The germline CDR1 and CDR2 sequences are MNHEY and SVGEGT. Trimming stripped 6 bases from V and 0 bases from J, with 13 bases between. The CDR3 is 15 amino acids. The CDR3 DNA reads as TGTGCCAGCAGCGTTGACAGACCTAGCACAGATACGCAGTATTTT. Translated, it gives CASSVDRPSTDTQYF.

This clone was counted a few times. The V and J genes are TRBV15 and TRBJ2-7, with D tentatively TRBD1 (6 bases). Per germline, CDR1 LNHNV and CDR2 YYDKDF (reference sequence). The length of the CDR3 is 13 residues. Trimming pared 2 bases from V and 3 bases from J, leaving 8 bases between. CDR3 DNA sequence: TGTGCCACCAGCAGACAGGGGAGCTACGAGCAGTACGTC. Residues: CATSRQGSYEQYV.

V usage is TRBV29-1 and J usage is TRBJ2-5; 9 bases fit TRBD2. The CDR3 contains 13 residues. V trimming: 5 bases; J trimming: 6 bases; junction bases outside the gene matches: 7. Germline V lookup: CDR1 SQVTM, CDR2 ANQGSEA. The CDR3 DNA reads as TGCAGCGTTCGTCCCCTAGCGGGGAAGACCCAGTACTTC. Protein: CSVRPLAGKTQYF. Filled out from reference TRBV29-1 and TRBJ2-5, the complete variable domain reads SAVISQKPSRDICQRGTSLTIQCQVDSQVTMMFWYRQQPGQSLTLIATANQGSEATYESGFVIDKFPISRPNLTFSTLTVSNMSPEDSSIYLCSVRPLAGKTQYFGPGTRLLVL.